One sample yielded the 4 T cell receptor beta chains listed below, sequenced in a study of T-cell reconstitution after alpha-beta-depleted transplantation in children. A library of TCRbeta sequences, prepared with unique molecular identifiers, was generated. TCRdb fed the PCR reads into MiXCR, producing one record per CDR3 protein. The sample lists about 310,000 distinct CDR3 sequences, approximately 23% occurring once. This specimen was PBMCs, mostly from graft donor cells, taken 180 days after TCRalphabeta/CD19-depleted stem cell transplant. These receptors were obtained from a male patient younger than 18 who had a stem cell transplant for acute lymphoblastic leukemia, so the T cells may come from the graft donor.

This clonotype was detected only a few times. This chain uses TRBV29-1 with TRBJ1-5; D unclear. CDR1 is SQVTM and CDR2 is ANQGSEA in the germline V gene. The V end lost 5 bases, the J end lost 4 bases, and 12 bases lay between the germline ends. This CDR3 has 13 residues. DNA for the CDR3: TGCAGCGTTAGGGTCGGACCTAATCAGCCCCAGCATTTT. This sequence encodes CSVRVGPNQPQHF.

CDR3 region: CASSQGDGTPLGLYF. The CDR3 nucleotides read TGTGCCAGCAGCCAAGGAGACGGGACTCCCCTCGGTCTGTACTTC. V is TRBV4-2 and J is TRBJ2-7; possible D gene TRBD2, 6 bases. The CDR3 extends over 15 amino acids. Trimming pared 1 base from V and 12 bases from J, leaving 22 bases between. Germline lookup yields CDR1 LGHNA and CDR2 YNFKEQ.

The chain carries TRBV6-1 and TRBJ2-3, with 14 bases lining up with TRBD2. Losses at the gene ends were 5 bases for V and 9 bases for J; bases not matched to a gene: 10. The length of the CDR3 is 16 residues. Germline CDR1 MNHNS, CDR2 SASEGT. The CDR3: CASSPGTSGRVRTQYF. DNA for the CDR3: TGTGCCAGCAGTCCCGGGACTAGCGGGAGAGTGCGCACGCAGTATTTT.

Only a few counts were recorded for this clonotype. The V call is TRBV7-7, the J call TRBJ2-1, with 13 bases fitting TRBD2. CDR3 size: 19 residues. J was trimmed by 1 base and V by 5 bases; bases with no gene match: 11. Germline assignment: CDR1 SSHAT and CDR2 FNYEAQ (reference sequence). In DNA form, the CDR3 reads TGTGCCAGCAGCCTCGTGTACCCGGGACTAGCGGGATCCTACAATGAGCAGTTCTTC. Translating gives CASSLVYPGLAGSYNEQFF.